The clone carrying this T cell receptor beta chain was detected many times. No antigen is known for it. TCRdb ran MiXCR on the 5' RACE reads and lists one entry per CDR3 protein. The data show 45,000 or so distinct CDR3 sequences, about a fifth seen once. After removal of 1 base from V and 5 bases from J, the junction contained 9 bases not matched to a gene. CDR3 length: 17 amino acids. Germline assignment: CDR1 LGHNA and CDR2 YNFKEQ. As for time point: technical triplicate 3. The starting material, 2 million PBMCs stored at -80 C, gave rise to the unsorted libraries. The entry originates in a study of neurological immune-mediated disorders. Notes on the study in general: There were no CDR3 amino acid sequences shared by expanded clones across subjects, a result suggesting private repertoires in all groups.

J is TRBJ2-5 and V is TRBV4-2; 11 nucleotides line up with TRBD2. This TCR derives from a man aged 55 to 70 with HTLV-1-associated myelopathy (HAM/TSP). The sample was PBMCs. DNA of the CDR3: TGTGCCAGCAGCCAAGGGGATCTAGCGGGAGGTGGGGAGACCCAGTACTTC. As protein: CASSQGDLAGGGETQYF.